These 21 T cell receptor beta chains came from one sample sequenced in a study of tumor-infiltrating lymphocytes in primary liver carcinoma. TCR beta cDNA came from around 0.5 ug total RNA, primed with a constant-region primer. Libraries of TCR beta came from three nested multiplex PCR rounds with slightly modified ARM-PCR. Both of the initial two PCR rounds ran for about 9 cycles and employed TRBV1-TRBV30 forward primers alongside a C-beta reverse primer. One entry per CDR3 protein results from TCRdb running MiXCR on the multiplex PCR reads. The sample has some 130,000 distinct CDR3 sequences; about two thirds are singletons. Co-extraction of both nucleic acids (RNA and DNA) used roughly 18-34 mg of unsorted bulk tissue. Material for sequencing was tumor-adjacent normal liver tissue. The source is a woman aged 60-70 years with primary liver carcinoma and hepatitis B virus infection.

About this clonotype itself: The junction departs from germline at one end; a sequencing error may be responsible. V is TRBV12-3 or TRBV12-4 and J is TRBJ1-5; D not resolved. This CDR3 is 15 amino acids long. The CDR3 here is CATSKTIPSNQPQHF. In DNA form, the CDR3 reads TGTGCCACCAGTAAGACAATCCCTAGCAATCAGCCCCAGCATTTT.

With respect to this clonotype: A much larger clone differs from this one at a single base, so this may be a read error. V gene TRBV28 combines with J gene TRBJ2-1; D not certain. Trimming shortened V by 3 bases and J by 5 bases, and 11 bases separated the two germline ends. The CDR3 extends over 14 amino acids. Per the germline V gene, CDR1 is MDHEN and CDR2 is SYDVKM. This CDR3 is CASSFFATHNEQFF. Here the CDR3 DNA reads TGTGCCAGCAGTTTCTTTGCTACTCACAATGAGCAGTTCTTC.

There are a few counts of this clonotype. The J gene is TRBJ2-7, the V gene TRBV6-1, with D perhaps given as TRBD1 or TRBD2 (6 bases each). This CDR3 is built from 14 residues. V was pared by 6 bases and J by 4 bases, with 16 bases between. Looked up from germline, CDR1 is MNHNS and CDR2 is SASEGT. CDR3 residues: CASSLEGGVYEQYF. The DNA of the CDR3 is TGTGCCAGCAGCCTGGAGGGGGGAGTTTACGAGCAGTACTTC.

This chain joins TRBV29-1 and TRBJ1-5; no reliable D call. The CDR3 contains 14 residues. Germline V gene lookup returns CDR1 SQVTM and CDR2 ANQGSEA. Trimming left V 4 bases short and J 0 bases short, with 10 bases between. The CDR3 DNA reads as TGCAGCGTTGCGATAGGTAATAGCAATCAGCCCCAGCATTTT. It yields the protein CSVAIGNSNQPQHF.

As regards this clonotype: It is likely a read error, because the conserved phenylalanine at the end of the CDR3 is missing. The chain employs TRBV11-3 and TRBJ2-3, with 8 bases lining up with TRBD2. This CDR3 spans 14 amino acids. Germline loops: CDR1 SGHNT, CDR2 YENEEA. CDR3 nucleotide sequence: TGTGCTAGCAGCTTTCGGACTAGCATAGATACGCAGTATTTG. Translated, it gives CASSFRTSIDTQYL.

To note about this clonotype: One end of the junction fails to match germline, which may point to a read error. This chain links TRBV12-3 or TRBV12-4 with TRBJ2-6, with a weak D call TRBD1 (5 bases). This CDR3 comprises 15 residues. The CDR3 bases are TGTGCCAGTAGTTTAGGAGCTGCTGGGGCCAACATCCTGACTTTC. Its translation: CASSLGAAGANILTF.

As for this clonotype: The junction and the germline gene differ at one end; a read error may be behind it. The CDR3 nucleotides read TGTACCAGCAGCTTGGCTAGCGGGGTAGATACGCAATATTTT. Its protein product is CTSSLASGVDTQYF. The rearrangement links TRBV11-2 to TRBJ2-3; 9 nucleotides agree with TRBD2. CDR3 size: 14 residues. Germline values: CDR1 SGHAT, CDR2 FQNNGV.

Details on this clonotype: A much larger clone lies one base from this, so it may be a read error. The rearrangement links TRBV28 to TRBJ1-1, with D possibly matching TRBD1 (5 bases). V lost 2 bases, J lost 1 base, and 14 bases lay in between. The CDR3 contains 16 residues. CDR1 and CDR2 (germline): MDHEN, SYDVKM. The CDR3 DNA sequence: TGTGCCAGCAGTTTAGGGGCAGCCGTCTCGAACACTGAAGCTTTCTTT. Protein: CASSLGAAVSNTEAFF.

To note about this clonotype: A single base separates this from a much larger clone, so it may be a read error. The chain recombines TRBV7-9 with TRBJ2-1; D is uncertain. The germline V gene encodes CDR1 SEHNR and CDR2 FQNEAQ (reference sequence). The CDR3 consists of 11 residues. The CDR3 DNA is TGTGCCAGCAGAAGGTACATTGAGCAGTTCTTC. Its protein is CASRRYIEQFF.

About this clonotype: A much larger clone differs from this one at a single base, so this may be a read error. V and J are TRBV6-4 and TRBJ2-1, with D unresolved. The CDR3 has 13 amino acids. The germline V gene encodes CDR1 MRHNA and CDR2 SNTAGT. DNA for the CDR3: TGTGCCAGCAGTCCCGACTCCTACAATGAGGAGTTCTTC. As protein: CASSPDSYNEEFF.

In regard to this clonotype: One base away lies a much larger clone, so this may be a sequencing read error. The rearrangement joins TRBV28 to TRBJ2-4; perhaps TRBD1 as D (5 bases). From germline, CDR1 is MDHEN and CDR2 SYDVKM. V lost 7 bases and J 1 base, leaving 14 bases between the germline ends. The CDR3 sequence is 15 residues long. The CDR3, as DNA: TGTGCCAGCAAGGGGTCAGGAGAGGCCAAAAACATTCAGTACTTC. This translates into CASKGSGEAKNIQYF.

As to this clonotype: An end of the junction does not agree with germline; a read error may underlie this. The V gene is TRBV5-6, the J gene TRBJ2-7; D is possibly TRBD1 (5 bases). The CDR3 runs 13 residues. Per the germline V gene, CDR1 is SGHDT and CDR2 is YYEEEE. This chain's CDR3 is CACSLGLENEHYF. The CDR3 DNA follows: TGTGCCTGCAGCTTGGGGCTAGAAAACGAGCACTACTTC.

A remark on this clonotype: One end of the junction fails to match germline, which may point to a read error. The chain joins TRBV6-6 to TRBJ1-4; the D gene is possibly TRBD1 (5 bases). This CDR3 has 14 amino acids. Germline CDR1 reads MNHNY; CDR2 reads SVGAGI (reference sequence). The CDR3 reads CAGSSGTLDEKPFF. In nucleotides, the CDR3 is TGTGCCGGCAGCTCCGGGACCTTGGATGAAAAACCGTTTTTT.

This chain joins TRBV6-6 and TRBJ2-3; D gene unclear. Germline V gene sequence: CDR1 MNHNY, CDR2 SVGAGI (reference sequence). The CDR3 totals 18 residues. Trimming took off 3 bases at V and 6 bases at J, with 25 bases between the two ends. The chain's CDR3 is CASSYATAGEGIMDTQYF. CDR3 in DNA: TGTGCCAGCAGTTATGCCACAGCTGGGGAAGGGATAATGGATACGCAGTATTTT.

Of note for this clonotype: This may stem from a read error, because a much larger clone lies one nucleotide away. The rearrangement joins TRBV5-6 to TRBJ2-5; unclear D gene. Germline loops: CDR1 SGHDT, CDR2 YYEEEE. The CDR3 sequence is 11 residues long. The CDR3 loop reads CAGSSFETQYF. The CDR3 DNA sequence: TGTGCCGGCAGCTCGTTTGAGACCCAGTACTTC.

On this clonotype itself: A junction end diverges from the germline sequence, so it may reflect a read error. The genes are TRBV7-9 and TRBJ1-4, with 7 bases identical to TRBD1. The CDR3 runs to 16 residues. The germline V gene has CDR1 SEHNR and CDR2 FQNEAQ (reference sequence). The CDR3 bases are TGTGCCAGCAGCTTAAGCGCAGGGGGTGCTAATGAAAGACTGTTTTTT. Its translation: CASSLSAGGANERLFF.

To note about this clonotype: At one boundary the junction diverges from the germline segment, which might be a read error. The rearrangement uses TRBV18 and TRBJ1-1, with D unresolved. The CDR3 loop spans 15 amino acids. CDR1 KGHSH and CDR2 LQKENI come from the germline V gene. This CDR3 is CARSPEMSVGSEAFF. The CDR3 coding sequence is TGTGCCAGATCACCCGAAATGAGTGTAGGTTCTGAAGCTTTCTTT.

In its sample, this clonotype was seen many times. The gene calls are TRBV12-3 or TRBV12-4 and TRBJ2-7; weak D call: TRBD1 (6 bases). The CDR3 length is 14 residues. V lost 1 base to trimming and J lost 2 bases, with 9 bases between them. CDR3 sequence reads: CASSLVDRAYEQYF. The CDR3 bases are TGTGCCAGCAGTTTAGTGGACAGAGCCTACGAGCAGTACTTC.

The rearrangement uses TRBV14 and TRBJ1-2, with 8 bases aligning to TRBD1. Germline V gene data show CDR1 as SGHDN and CDR2 as FVKESK. The CDR3 is 16 residues long. V lost 10 bases to trimming and J lost 8 bases; unmatched junction nucleotides: 21. CDR3: CANSPYDQGADFGYTF. The CDR3 nucleotides read TGTGCCAACAGTCCATACGACCAGGGGGCCGACTTCGGCTACACCTTC.

This clonotype has just one count. This chain connects TRBV6-1 to TRBJ2-2; 9 nucleotides match TRBD2. Trimming at V came to 9 bases and at J to 3 bases, leaving 8 bases not matched to a gene. CDR1 and CDR2 (germline): MNHNS, SASEGT. The CDR3 covers 15 residues. The CDR3 loop is CASNRVAGDTGELFF. CDR3 DNA: TGTGCCAGTAACCGAGTAGCGGGAGACACCGGGGAGCTGTTTTTT.

V is TRBV21-1 and J is TRBJ2-3; the table gives TRBD1 as D, unverified against the DNA. TRBV21-1 is termed a pseudogene. The CDR3 contains 16 residues. The chain's CDR3 is CASSKGGQPNTDTQCF. The CDR3 region has the DNA TGTGCCAGCAGCAAAGGGGGACAGCCCAACACAGATACGCAGTGTTTT.